This T cell receptor beta chain was sequenced during a study of cytomegalovirus exposure and HLA in healthy donors. PCR involved 60 Vbeta and 13 Jbeta primers. Method: immunoSEQ multiplex PCR; TCRdb's copy keeps in-frame clones and lacks some. The sample shows roughly 230,000 clones, around 90% of them seen only once. V gave up 6 bases and J gave up 6 bases, with 18 bases separating them. The V gene's germline CDR1 is SNHLY and CDR2 FYNNEI. CDR3 size: 15 residues. The sequenced material came from PBMCs. The source of this sequence is a girl aged 2 to 9 in good health and CMV-seronegative. The chain recombines TRBV2 with TRBJ2-1, with TRBD2 as a possible D gene (6 bases). The CDR3 coding sequence is TGTGCCAGCAGAACAGTAGCGGTTCCATCCAATGAGCAGTTCTTC. As protein: CASRTVAVPSNEQFF.